One sample yielded the 17 T cell receptor beta chains listed below, sequenced in a study of early T cells in non-severe SARS-CoV-2 infection. A single record per CDR3 protein comes from TCRdb applying MiXCR to the 5' RACE reads. The sample lists tens of thousands of distinct CDR3 sequences, 15% occurring once. The sequencing sample was made of whole blood. Source of these receptors: an adult who was a healthcare worker with PCR-confirmed SARS-CoV-2 infection or an uninfected control (not recorded which).

There are a few counts of this clonotype. The chain has TRBV29-1 and TRBJ2-1, with D perhaps matching TRBD2 (6 bases). The V end lost 3 bases, the J end lost 4 bases, and 10 bases lay between the germline ends. Germline V gene lookup returns CDR1 SQVTM and CDR2 ANQGSEA. The CDR3 is 13 residues long. This chain's CDR3 is CSVEERVYNEQFF. The CDR3 coding sequence is TGCAGCGTTGAGGAGCGGGTATACAATGAGCAGTTCTTC.

J is TRBJ1-5 and V is TRBV19; D unclear. This CDR3 contains 16 residues. V was trimmed by 11 bases and J by 0 bases, leaving 20 bases between them. Germline-derived CDR1 and CDR2 are LNHDA and SQIVND (reference sequence). DNA for the CDR3: TGTGCCTCAACGGGCCCCGGCTGGTATAGCAATCAGCCCCAGCATTTT. It is translated as CASTGPGWYSNQPQHF.

In this sample, this clonotype turned up a few times. This chain uses TRBV20-1 with TRBJ2-7, with D hard to call. Germline assignment: CDR1 DFQATT and CDR2 SNEGSKA (reference sequence). The CDR3 loop spans 11 amino acids. V dropped 5 bases and J dropped 3 bases, with 8 bases sitting between them. This CDR3 reads CSALGNYEQYF. CDR3 sequence (DNA): TGCAGTGCTCTAGGGAACTACGAGCAGTACTTC.

This clonotype was observed a few times. The chain employs TRBV5-1 and TRBJ2-4; 7 nucleotides align to TRBD2. The CDR3 length is 15 residues. CDR1 is SGHRS, CDR2 YFSETQ, per germline. V shed 1 base, J shed 7 bases, and the junction held 8 bases outside the gene matches. The CDR3 DNA is TGCGCCAGCAGCTTGACAGCGGGAAGTTCCAACATTCAGTACTTC. Translating it yields CASSLTAGSSNIQYF.

This clonotype is medium-sized. The gene calls are TRBV7-9 and TRBJ1-4; D call uncertain. The CDR3 contains 12 residues. V was cut by 6 bases and J by 5 bases, with 7 bases left in between. Germline CDR1 and CDR2: SEHNR and FQNEAQ (reference sequence). The CDR3 sequence is CASSRKNEKLFF. The CDR3 region has the DNA TGTGCCAGCAGTCGAAAGAATGAAAAACTGTTTTTT.

This clonotype is medium-sized (0.01 to 0.1%) in the sample. This rearrangement joins TRBV20-1 to TRBJ2-7; TRBD1 matches at 9 bases. The V gene's germline CDR1 is DFQATT and CDR2 SNEGSKA (reference sequence). The CDR3 covers 15 residues. Trimming at V came to 6 bases and at J to 1 base, leaving 10 bases not matched to a gene. CDR3 nucleotides: TGCAGTGCGTCGCCGGGACAGGGTAATTCCTACGAGCAGTACTTC. Translation gives CSASPGQGNSYEQYF.

This clonotype was seen ten or more times. This chain links TRBV6-1 with TRBJ2-2; the D gene could be TRBD1 or TRBD2 (6 bases each). V was pared by 3 bases and J by 6 bases, with 11 bases between. Per germline, CDR1 MNHNS and CDR2 SASEGT. There are 14 residues in the CDR3. The CDR3 bases are TGTGCCAGCAGTGATATGGGGGGCGCCGGGGAGCTGTTTTTT. Protein sequence: CASSDMGGAGELFF.

The chain is built from TRBV2 and TRBJ2-7, with D possibly called TRBD1 or TRBD2 (5 bases each). This CDR3 has 15 residues. Germline CDR1 is SNHLY and CDR2 is FYNNEI. Trimming stripped 3 bases from V and 2 bases from J, with 14 bases between. Written as DNA, the CDR3 is TGTGCCAGCAGTGATCCCCGGCAGGGACCCTACGAGCAGTACTTC. Translated: CASSDPRQGPYEQYF.

Many counts were recorded for this clonotype. CDR3 in DNA: TGTGCCAGCAGCAAAGCATTATTCCGGGACGCCTACAATGAGCAGTTCTTC. This translates into CASSKALFRDAYNEQFF. V usage is TRBV21-1 and J usage is TRBJ2-1; TRBD1 is taken as the D call from the table, unchecked against the DNA. TRBV21-1 is designated a pseudogene. CDR3 length: 17 amino acids.

The chain joins TRBV9 to TRBJ2-2; unclear D gene. This CDR3 is 12 amino acids long. Germline V gene sequence: CDR1 SGDLS, CDR2 YYNGEE. The germline V and J ends were trimmed by 3 bases and 4 bases, with 4 bases remaining between them. The CDR3 is CASSGLTGELFF. Written as DNA, the CDR3 is TGTGCCAGCAGCGGACTCACCGGGGAGCTGTTTTTT.

This clonotype has only a few counts. The chain carries TRBV5-1 and TRBJ1-1; 8 bases are shared with TRBD1. CDR3 length: 12 residues. Germline lookup yields CDR1 SGHRS and CDR2 YFSETQ. The junction had 11 bases not matched to a gene; V was cut back by 5 bases and J by 14 bases. The CDR3 spells CASRLGQGAAFF. CDR3 nucleotide sequence: TGCGCCAGCAGACTGGGGCAGGGGGCGGCCTTCTTT. The full variable domain, rest sourced from reference TRBV5-1 and TRBJ1-1, is KAGVTQTPRYLIKTRGQQVTLSCSPISGHRSVSWYQQTPGQGLQFLFEYFSETQRNKGNFPGRFSGRQFSNSRSEMNVSTLELGDSALYLCASRLGQGAAFFGQGTRLTVV.

This clonotype has a handful of counts. V is TRBV12-3 or TRBV12-4 and J is TRBJ2-3; 12 bases match TRBD2. The CDR3 has 17 residues. With 3 bases clipped from V and 1 base from J, the junction kept 5 bases outside the gene matches. The CDR3 loop reads CASSFSLAGGRTDTQYF. CDR3 DNA sequence: TGTGCCAGCAGTTTTTCACTAGCGGGGGGACGCACAGATACGCAGTATTTT.

This sequence joins TRBV28 and TRBJ2-5; TRBD2 matches at 13 bases. Germline CDR1 and CDR2: MDHEN and SYDVKM. Trimming at V came to 6 bases and at J to 4 bases, leaving 5 bases not matched to a gene. This CDR3 is built from 15 residues. Here the CDR3 DNA reads TGTGCCAGCAGCCCCCGACTAGCGGGAGGAGAGACCCAGTACTTC. It yields the protein CASSPRLAGGETQYF.

This chain connects TRBV5-1 to TRBJ1-1, with 9 positions matching TRBD1. CDR1 and CDR2 from the germline V gene are SGHRS and YFSETQ. J lost 5 bases, V lost 4 bases, and 6 bases had no gene match. The CDR3 has 14 residues. As DNA, the CDR3 is TGCGCCAGCAGCCCGGGACAGGGAGGGACTGAAGCTTTCTTT. Translating gives CASSPGQGGTEAFF.

In its sample, this clonotype was seen a few times. The chain combines TRBV18 with TRBJ2-7; 8 bases agree with TRBD2. Trimming took 4 bases from V and 4 from J; bases not matched to a gene: 9. CDR1 and CDR2 from the germline V gene are KGHSH and LQKENI. The CDR3 is 15 residues long. The CDR3 reads CASSRGLAQSYEQYF. CDR3 bases: TGTGCCAGCTCACGTGGACTAGCCCAATCATACGAGCAGTACTTC.

The rearrangement joins TRBV6-2 or TRBV6-3 to TRBJ2-3, with D unclear. The V end lost 2 bases, the J end lost 1 base, and 10 bases lay between the germline ends. In germline, CDR1 is MNHEY, CDR2 SVGEGT. CDR3 length: 15 amino acids. The CDR3 DNA sequence: TGTGCCAGCAGTTACATCGGGCAGGGCACAGATACGCAGTATTTT. Translating gives CASSYIGQGTDTQYF.

This clonotype showed up many times. The chain joins TRBV29-1 to TRBJ2-3; TRBD2 matches 8 bases. Looked up from germline, CDR1 is SQVTM and CDR2 is ANQGSEA. Trimming cost V 7 bases and J 5 bases; bases outside gene matches: 8. The CDR3 is 13 residues long. Written as DNA, the CDR3 is TGCAGCGCCGGAGGCCTAGCGGGAGATACGCAGTATTTT. This encodes CSAGGLAGDTQYF.